Listed here are 27 T cell receptor beta chains from one sample, sequenced in a study of T cells in localized non-small cell lung cancer (TCRdb year 2020). To prepare the library, the immunoSEQ multiplex PCR assay was applied. The table was pulled from immuneACCESS by TCRdb, which kept in-frame rearrangements only. Such tables lose some clones; where checked, under half of the loss comes from unresolved V genes, and the rest has no known cause. Across this sample there are about 59,000 clones, with around 90% seen only once. Around 20% of the sample comes from the top ten. Sequences were derived from peripheral blood, sampled before any cancer treatment. These receptors originate from a man aged 35 to 70 with stage I squamous cell lung carcinoma.

The chain employs TRBV19 and TRBJ2-3; the D is unclear. CDR3 length: 15 residues. In germline, CDR1 is LNHDA, CDR2 SQIVND (reference sequence). V gave up 0 bases and J gave up 2 bases, with 9 bases separating them. Written as DNA, the CDR3 is TGTGCCAGTAGTATAGAGTCAGAGTCCACAGATACGCAGTATTTT. Its protein is CASSIESESTDTQYF.

This rearrangement joins TRBV29-1 to TRBJ2-3; weak D call: TRBD2 (6 bases). This CDR3 comprises 14 residues. The germline V and J ends were trimmed by 8 bases and 2 bases, with 17 bases remaining between them. CDR1 SQVTM and CDR2 ANQGSEA come from the germline V gene. CDR3 DNA: TGCAGCCTAAATGGGGGGACGGCCACAGATACGCAGTATTTT. It codes for CSLNGGTATDTQYF.

The chain carries TRBV18 and TRBJ1-1; the D gene is possibly TRBD1 (5 bases). Germline assignment: CDR1 KGHSH and CDR2 LQKENI. The V and J ends lost 5 bases and 6 bases respectively, with 13 bases between them. The CDR3 is 13 residues long. The CDR3 region is CASSVSSGPEAFF. The CDR3 coding sequence is TGTGCCAGCTCAGTATCGTCGGGGCCTGAAGCTTTCTTT.

As to this clone: Different DNA sequences within this sample yield the same CDR3. This chain joins TRBV30 and TRBJ2-3; D gene unclear. The V end lost 0 bases, the J end lost 4 bases, and 5 bases lay between the germline ends. This CDR3 has 12 residues. Germline assignment: CDR1 GTSNPN and CDR2 SVGIG (reference sequence). In DNA, the CDR3 is TGTGCCTGGAGTGTAGGGCCAGATACGCAGTATTTT. It is translated as CAWSVGPDTQYF.

This sequence joins TRBV5-1 and TRBJ2-5; a weak D match, TRBD2 (6 bases). The ends were cut back, 5 bases at V and 0 bases at J, with 11 bases in the middle. This CDR3 has 14 residues. Germline lookup yields CDR1 SGHRS and CDR2 YFSETQ. This CDR3 reads CASRTGVYQETQYF. The DNA for the CDR3 is TGCGCCAGCAGGACGGGAGTCTACCAAGAGACCCAGTACTTC.

The chain employs TRBV27 and TRBJ2-1, with 11 nucleotides matching TRBD2. CDR1 and CDR2 from the germline V gene are MNHEY and SMNVEV (reference sequence). The CDR3 runs to 15 residues. J was trimmed by 4 bases and V by 5 bases; bases with no gene match: 4. The CDR3 nucleotides are TGTGCCAGCAGTACCGGGACTAGCGGATACAATGAGCAGTTCTTC. This gives the protein CASSTGTSGYNEQFF.

J is TRBJ2-3 and V is TRBV5-4; 8 bases map to TRBD2. This CDR3 spans 15 amino acids. The germline V gene has CDR1 SGHNT and CDR2 YYREEE (reference sequence). The V segment lost 0 bases and the J segment 2 bases; nucleotides outside the gene matches: 2. CDR3 in amino acids: CASSLELAATDTQYF. As DNA, the CDR3 is TGTGCCAGCAGCTTGGAACTAGCGGCCACAGATACGCAGTATTTT.

As to this clone: An end of the junction differs from the germline gene, which may be a read error. V usage is TRBV5-4 and J usage is TRBJ1-1, with D hard to call. The CDR3 consists of 12 residues. CDR1 is SGHNT and CDR2 is YYREEE in the germline V gene (reference sequence). For the CDR3, the DNA is TGCGCCAGCAGCATGGGGAGAACTGAAGCTTTCTTT. Its protein product is CASSMGRTEAFF.

V and J are TRBV5-6 and TRBJ2-3; TRBD2 matches at 13 bases. Germline V lookup: CDR1 SGHDT, CDR2 YYEEEE. The junction had 9 bases not matched to a gene; V was cut back by 5 bases and J by 3 bases. The CDR3 contains 17 residues. The CDR3 DNA is TGTGCCAGCAGTCGACTAGCGGGAGGTTCGTGGACAGATACGCAGTATTTT. This codes for CASSRLAGGSWTDTQYF.

The rearrangement joins TRBV15 to TRBJ1-1; D remains ambiguous. The CDR3 runs 13 residues. CDR1 and CDR2 from the germline V gene are LNHNV and YYDKDF (reference sequence). The V end was cut by 1 base, the J end by 11 bases, with 14 bases between. The CDR3 loop is CATSRGRELEAFF. In DNA form, the CDR3 reads TGTGCCACCAGCAGAGGACGGGAACTGGAGGCTTTCTTT.

The rearrangement uses TRBV5-1 and TRBJ2-2; D may correspond to TRBD1 or TRBD2 (5 bases each). Germline V gene sequence: CDR1 SGHRS, CDR2 YFSETQ. The ends were cut back, 0 bases at V and 8 bases at J, with 14 bases in the middle. This CDR3 is 15 amino acids long. DNA of the CDR3: TGCGCCAGCAGCTTGGAAGGGGACCCCCGAGGGGAGCTGTTTTTT. Its translation is CASSLEGDPRGELFF.

This rearrangement joins TRBV7-2 to TRBJ2-1; D remains unclear. V was trimmed by 3 bases and J by 6 bases, leaving 15 bases between them. CDR3 length: 15 amino acids. Germline V lookup: CDR1 SGHTA, CDR2 FQGNSA. The CDR3, as DNA: TGTGCCAGCAGCTTCTGGACCACCCGACCCAATGAGCAGTTCTTC. Translating it yields CASSFWTTRPNEQFF. Filled out from reference TRBV7-2 and TRBJ2-1, the complete variable domain reads GAGVSQSPSNKVTEKGKDVELRCDPISGHTALYWYRQSLGQGLEFLIYFQGNSAPDKSGLPSDRFSAERTGGSVSTLTIQRTQQEDSAVYLCASSFWTTRPNEQFFGPGTRLTVL.

The gene calls are TRBV11-1 and TRBJ2-3; D remains unclear. V lost 0 bases to trimming and J lost 2 bases, with 12 bases between them. Germline loops: CDR1 SGHAT, CDR2 FQDESV (reference sequence). CDR3 length: 16 residues. This CDR3 reads CASSLAGMGITDTQYF. CDR3 nucleotide sequence: TGTGCCAGCAGCTTAGCGGGCATGGGAATCACAGATACGCAGTATTTT.

V is TRBV19 and J is TRBJ1-1, with D possibly being TRBD1 (5 bases). This CDR3 contains 12 residues. Germline V gene lookup returns CDR1 LNHDA and CDR2 SQIVND (reference sequence). Trimming stripped 7 bases from V and 5 bases from J, with 11 bases between. Here the CDR3 reads CASKEGWTEAFF. In nucleotides, the CDR3 is TGTGCCAGTAAGGAGGGGTGGACTGAAGCTTTCTTT.

The genes are TRBV29-1 and TRBJ2-2; TRBD2 agrees at 13 bases. This CDR3 has 16 amino acids. Germline CDR1 reads SQVTM; CDR2 reads ANQGSEA. V dropped 5 bases and J dropped 1; count of bases not matched to a gene: 4. CDR3: CSVRGTSGENTGELFF. The CDR3, as DNA: TGCAGCGTTCGAGGGACTAGCGGGGAGAACACCGGGGAGCTGTTTTTT.

The chain couples TRBV5-4 to TRBJ2-3; no definite D call. CDR3 length equals 13 residues. V was pared by 4 bases and J by 4 bases, with 10 bases between. CDR1 is SGHNT, CDR2 YYREEE, per germline (reference sequence). The chain's CDR3 is CASSLDAADTQYF. CDR3 in DNA: TGTGCCAGCAGCCTGGATGCCGCAGATACGCAGTATTTT.

The J gene is TRBJ1-1, the V gene TRBV19; D unclear. Germline loops: CDR1 LNHDA, CDR2 SQIVND (reference sequence). The CDR3 extends over 13 amino acids. Deletions cut 4 bases from V and 0 bases from J, with 6 bases between. The CDR3 DNA is TGTGCCAGTAGTAACAGCATGAACACTGAAGCTTTCTTT. This gives the protein CASSNSMNTEAFF.

This clone was picked up one time. V is TRBV10-3 and J is TRBJ1-3; no firm D call. The CDR3 has 14 residues. Germline CDR1 ENHRY, CDR2 SYGVKD. Trimming left V 5 bases short and J 4 bases short, with 12 bases between. The CDR3 region is CAISSRTEGNTIYF. CDR3 DNA: TGTGCCATCAGTTCCCGGACCGAGGGAAACACCATATATTTT.

This rearrangement joins TRBV27 to TRBJ2-7; 14 bases are shared with TRBD2. The CDR3 runs to 16 residues. Per the germline V gene, CDR1 is MNHEY and CDR2 is SMNVEV (reference sequence). V lost 6 bases to trimming and J lost 3 bases; unmatched junction nucleotides: 7. CDR3 amino acids: CASSWTSGRKLYEQYF. The CDR3 coding sequence is TGTGCCAGCAGCTGGACTAGCGGGAGGAAACTCTACGAGCAGTACTTC.

The rearrangement uses TRBV5-6 and TRBJ2-1, with D unresolved. The CDR3 runs to 13 residues. CDR1 is SGHDT and CDR2 is YYEEEE in the germline V gene. Between the trimmed V and J ends, which lost 4 bases and 1 base, there was a span of 6 bases. The CDR3 here is CASSQASYNEQFF. CDR3 DNA: TGTGCCAGCAGCCAAGCTTCCTACAATGAGCAGTTCTTC. Full variable domain (rest looked up from reference TRBV5-6 and TRBJ2-1): DAGVTQSPTHLIKTRGQQVTLRCSPKSGHDTVSWYQQALGQGPQFIFQYYEEEERQRGNFPDRFSGHQFPNYSSELNVNALLLGDSALYLCASSQASYNEQFFGPGTRLTVL.

This CDR3 is CASSLRGINIYGYTF. CDR3 in DNA: TGTGCCAGCAGCTTGCGAGGGATTAATATCTATGGCTACACCTTC. V gene TRBV5-6 combines with J gene TRBJ1-2; D gene ambiguous. Germline V gives CDR1 SGHDT, CDR2 YYEEEE. V dropped 1 base and J dropped 4 bases, with 14 bases sitting between them. This CDR3 is 15 amino acids long.

CDR3 nucleotides: TGTGCCAGCAGCTTTCCGTGGGGATCGGTAGACACCGGGGAGCTGTTTTTT. Translated, it gives CASSFPWGSVDTGELFF. V is TRBV5-8 and J is TRBJ2-2; D unclear. The CDR3 has 17 residues. V lost 2 bases, J lost 3 bases, and 17 bases lay in between. Per the germline V gene, CDR1 is SGHTS and CDR2 is YDEGEE.

This chain links TRBV30 with TRBJ1-1; D ambiguous. This CDR3 is 13 amino acids long. Trimming shortened V by 3 bases and J by 5 bases, and 13 bases separated the two germline ends. Per germline, CDR1 GTSNPN and CDR2 SVGIG (reference sequence). Here the CDR3 DNA reads TGTGCCTGGAGCCCTGACTATAGGACTGAAGCTTTCTTT. This translates into CAWSPDYRTEAFF.

For this clone: Other DNA sequences from this sample encode an identical CDR3 as well. The chain is built from TRBV5-1 and TRBJ2-5; 7 bases agree with TRBD1. The CDR3 consists of 14 residues. The V gene's germline CDR1 is SGHRS and CDR2 YFSETQ. V lost 3 bases to trimming and J lost 1 base; unmatched junction nucleotides: 3. CDR3 DNA: TGCGCCAGCAGCTCCGGGACAGCCCAAGAGACCCAGTACTTC. Protein product: CASSSGTAQETQYF.

The chain uses TRBV4-1 and TRBJ1-4, with D possibly being TRBD1 (5 bases). Germline CDR1 reads MGHRA; CDR2 reads YSYEKL. This CDR3 has 18 residues. V gave up 5 bases and J gave up 0 bases, with 19 bases separating them. CDR3 in amino acids: CASSSRAPTVTTNEKLFF. CDR3 sequence (DNA): TGCGCCAGCAGCTCTCGAGCGCCGACAGTCACAACTAATGAAAAACTGTTTTTT.

This clone was detected once. The rearrangement joins TRBV7-3 to TRBJ2-1; possibly TRBD2 for D (6 bases). The CDR3 runs to 14 residues. Germline values: CDR1 SGHTA, CDR2 FQGTGA. V gave up 2 bases and J gave up 5 bases, with 10 bases separating them. The CDR3 bases are TGTGCCAGCAGCTTACGGGAGTCTCACAATGAGCAGTTCTTC. It translates to CASSLRESHNEQFF.

The V call is TRBV6-6, the J call TRBJ1-1, with a weak D call TRBD1 (6 bases). The V end lost 2 bases, the J end lost 3 bases, and 10 bases lay between the germline ends. Germline V CDR1 and CDR2: MNHNY, SVGAGI (reference sequence). This CDR3 contains 14 residues. The CDR3 sequence: CASSYGQIHTEAFF. CDR3 nucleotide sequence: TGTGCCAGCAGTTACGGACAGATCCACACTGAAGCTTTCTTT.